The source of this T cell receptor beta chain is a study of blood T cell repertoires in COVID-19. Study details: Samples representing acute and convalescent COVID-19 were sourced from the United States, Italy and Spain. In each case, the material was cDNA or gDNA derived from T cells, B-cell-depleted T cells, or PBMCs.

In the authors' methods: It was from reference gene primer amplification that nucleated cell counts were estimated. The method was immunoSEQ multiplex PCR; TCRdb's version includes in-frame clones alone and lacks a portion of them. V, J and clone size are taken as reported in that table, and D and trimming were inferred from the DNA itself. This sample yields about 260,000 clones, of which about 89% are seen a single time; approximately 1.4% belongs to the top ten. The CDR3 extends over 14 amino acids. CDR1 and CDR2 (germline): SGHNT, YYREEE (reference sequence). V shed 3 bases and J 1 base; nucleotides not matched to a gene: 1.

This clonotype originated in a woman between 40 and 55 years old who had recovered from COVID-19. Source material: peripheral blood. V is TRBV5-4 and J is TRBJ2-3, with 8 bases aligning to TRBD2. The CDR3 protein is CASSWRGGTDTQYF. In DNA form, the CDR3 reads TGTGCCAGCAGCTGGCGGGGGGGCACAGATACGCAGTATTTT.